This is a list of T cell receptor beta chains from one sample in a study of cytomegalovirus exposure and HLA in healthy donors. Sequenced by immunoSEQ multiplex PCR; TCRdb stores in-frame clones only, minus some. This table holds around 80,000 clones, about 96% found once. Sequencing was performed on PBMCs. The receptors originated from a woman under 30 in good health and CMV-seronegative. The CDR3 runs from the conserved cysteine through the conserved F or W. The D gene is left open where the match is weak. Rows may omit the clone size; those that give it use once, few, many or a size class.

v_call: TRBV28; clone_size: NA; d_call: TRBD2; j_call: TRBJ2-1; cdr3_aa: CASSFARGLATYEQFF; cdr3_nt: TGTGCCAGCAGTTTCGCCCGGGGACTAGCAACGTATGAGCAGTTCTTC
v_call: TRBV4-1; clone_size: NA; d_call: NA; j_call: TRBJ1-2; cdr3_aa: CASSQDRNYGYTF; cdr3_nt: TGCGCCAGCAGCCAAGACAGGAACTATGGCTACACCTTC
v_call: TRBV10-2; clone_size: NA; d_call: TRBD1; j_call: TRBJ2-7; cdr3_aa: CASNLDRGRSYEQYF; cdr3_nt: TGCGCCAGCAACTTGGACAGGGGTCGTTCCTACGAGCAGTACTTC
v_call: TRBV11-2; clone_size: NA; d_call: TRBD1; j_call: TRBJ1-2; cdr3_aa: CASSQDRVNYGYTF; cdr3_nt: TGTGCCAGCAGCCAAGACAGGGTCAACTATGGCTACACCTTC
v_call: TRBV27; clone_size: once; d_call: NA; j_call: TRBJ2-1; cdr3_aa: CASSKLVHEQFF; cdr3_nt: TGTGCCAGCAGTAAACTAGTCCATGAGCAGTTCTTC
v_call: TRBV28; clone_size: once; d_call: TRBD1; j_call: TRBJ2-7; cdr3_aa: CASSRGQDPYEQYF; cdr3_nt: TGTGCCAGCAGTCGAGGACAGGACCCCTACGAGCAGTACTTC
v_call: TRBV13; clone_size: once; d_call: TRBD2; j_call: TRBJ2-7; cdr3_aa: CASSSELAGNYEQYF; cdr3_nt: TGTGCCAGCAGCTCTGAATTAGCGGGAAACTACGAGCAGTACTTC
v_call: TRBV6-4; clone_size: NA; d_call: NA; j_call: TRBJ1-5; cdr3_aa: CASSETTDSNQPQHF; cdr3_nt: TGTGCCAGCAGTGAAACGACAGATAGCAATCAGCCCCAGCATTTT
v_call: TRBV11-3; clone_size: NA; d_call: NA; j_call: TRBJ2-1; cdr3_aa: CASSFDGRPSNEQFF; cdr3_nt: TGTGCCAGCAGCTTTGATGGGCGTCCCTCCAATGAGCAGTTCTTC
v_call: TRBV27; clone_size: NA; d_call: TRBD2; j_call: TRBJ2-1; cdr3_aa: CASSLSGLAGNEQFF; cdr3_nt: TGTGCCAGCAGTTTATCGGGACTAGCGGGAAATGAGCAGTTCTTC
v_call: TRBV29-1; clone_size: NA; d_call: TRBD1; j_call: TRBJ2-3; cdr3_aa: CSVEPGTGFTDTQYF; cdr3_nt: TGCAGCGTTGAGCCCGGGACAGGATTCACAGATACGCAGTATTTT
v_call: TRBV28; clone_size: NA; d_call: NA; j_call: TRBJ1-1; cdr3_aa: CASIWTENTEAFF; cdr3_nt: TGTGCCAGCATTTGGACAGAGAACACTGAAGCTTTCTTT
v_call: TRBV18; clone_size: NA; d_call: NA; j_call: TRBJ2-5; cdr3_aa: CASSRCLQGGMCETQYF; cdr3_nt: TGTGCCAGCTCACGATGCTTGCAGGGAGGAATGTGCGAGACCCAGTACTTC
v_call: TRBV27; clone_size: NA; d_call: NA; j_call: TRBJ1-1; cdr3_aa: CASRSYPRRRGDEAFF; cdr3_nt: TGTGCCAGCAGAAGTTACCCACGAAGACGGGGGGACGAAGCTTTCTTT
v_call: TRBV6-5; clone_size: once; d_call: NA; j_call: TRBJ1-2; cdr3_aa: CASRKPNRGYTF; cdr3_nt: TGTGCCAGCAGAAAACCTAATCGTGGCTACACCTTC
v_call: TRBV7-2; clone_size: NA; d_call: NA; j_call: TRBJ1-6; cdr3_aa: CASSFGQGTVYNSPLHF; cdr3_nt: TGTGCCAGCAGCTTCGGGCAGGGTACCGTATATAATTCACCCCTCCACTTT
v_call: TRBV7-2; clone_size: NA; d_call: NA; j_call: TRBJ2-1; cdr3_aa: CASSGSGNEQFF; cdr3_nt: TGTGCCAGCAGCGGGAGCGGGAATGAGCAGTTCTTC
v_call: TRBV13; clone_size: NA; d_call: TRBD1; j_call: TRBJ2-5; cdr3_aa: CASSLPGTGLQETQYF; cdr3_nt: TGTGCCAGCAGCCTACCCGGGACAGGCCTCCAAGAGACCCAGTACTTC